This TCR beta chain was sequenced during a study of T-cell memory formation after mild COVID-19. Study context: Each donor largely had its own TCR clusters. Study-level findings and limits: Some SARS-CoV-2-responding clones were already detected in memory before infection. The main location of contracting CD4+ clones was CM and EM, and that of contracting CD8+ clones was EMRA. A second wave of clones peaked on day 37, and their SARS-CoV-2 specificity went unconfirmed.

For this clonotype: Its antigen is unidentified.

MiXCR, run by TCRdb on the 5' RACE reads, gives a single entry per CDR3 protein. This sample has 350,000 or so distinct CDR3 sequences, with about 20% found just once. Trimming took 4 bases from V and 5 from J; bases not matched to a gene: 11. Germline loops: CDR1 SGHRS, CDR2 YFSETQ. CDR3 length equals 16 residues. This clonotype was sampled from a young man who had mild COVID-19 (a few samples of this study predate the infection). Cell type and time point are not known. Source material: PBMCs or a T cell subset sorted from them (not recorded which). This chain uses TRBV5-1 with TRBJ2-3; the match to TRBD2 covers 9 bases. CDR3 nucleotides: TGCGCCAGCAGCGACAGGACTAGCGTCGGGAGAGATACGCAGTATTTT. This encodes CASSDRTSVGRDTQYF.